This is a list of T cell receptor beta chains from one sample in a study of T cell responses to AZD1222 COVID-19 vaccine. The data were produced by immunoSEQ multiplex PCR, yet TCRdb's version contains in-frame clones alone and is incomplete. The table includes some 130,000 clones, 75% to 90% detected once. Sequencing was performed on peripheral blood, taken on day 0 of AZD1222 vaccination. The source is an adult in good health. The CDR3 runs from the conserved cysteine through the conserved F or W. The order of the fields is J gene, V gene, D gene, CDR3 protein. A D gene is named only where the DNA matches it firmly.

TRBJ1-4 | TRBV27 | NA | CASSLYMAGGEKLFF
TRBJ1-2 | TRBV5-4 | NA | CASSLDGTYTF
TRBJ1-2 | TRBV9 | NA | CASSSRSGYTF
TRBJ1-2 | TRBV5-4 | NA | CASSLGAGKSGYTF
TRBJ2-4 | TRBV2 | NA | CASSVGLALAKNIQYF
TRBJ1-1 | TRBV9 | TRBD1 | CASSVGGRGLGEAFF
TRBJ2-7 | TRBV2 | TRBD1 | CASRPGTGNSLTSYEQYF
TRBJ2-7 | TRBV5-1 | NA | CASTDSPGTDYEQYF
TRBJ1-4 | TRBV5-4 | TRBD1 | CASSSTGGGEKLFF
TRBJ2-5 | TRBV19 | NA | CASRQSGETQYF
TRBJ1-2 | TRBV24-1 | NA | CATSEGSLYGYTF
TRBJ1-2 | TRBV5-1 | NA | CASSLGDTLYGYTF
TRBJ1-6 | TRBV6-2/TRBV6-3 | NA | CASSYSNSPLHF
TRBJ1-4 | TRBV7-8 | NA | CASSIGGWAEKLFF
TRBJ1-1 | TRBV9 | NA | CASSPRAEGTEAFF
TRBJ1-1 | TRBV7-9 | NA | CASSEERPSLGAFF
TRBJ2-3 | TRBV28 | NA | CASSLLKTPGGDTQYF
TRBJ2-3 | TRBV18 | TRBD2 | CASSPSGGATDTQYF
TRBJ1-2 | TRBV10-3 | NA | CAISGLGTYGYTF
TRBJ2-1 | TRBV5-4 | NA | CASSQKGGRSYNEQFF
TRBJ1-4 | TRBV5-1 | NA | CASSLRGSNSETNEKLFF
TRBJ1-1 | TRBV28 | NA | CASSLGSITEAFF
TRBJ2-2 | TRBV4-1 | TRBD1 | CASSHVGTEHMGTGELFF
TRBJ1-5 | TRBV24-1 | TRBD1 | CATSEPGQGPNQPQHF
TRBJ1-5 | TRBV6-5 | TRBD1 | CASSYSTGVGQPQHF
TRBJ1-4 | TRBV7-3 | NA | CASNHLGGEPTTNEKLFF
TRBJ2-7 | TRBV11-2 | NA | CASSFHYEQYF
TRBJ1-5 | TRBV2 | TRBD1 | CASSVNRGEGQPQHF
TRBJ2-7 | TRBV6-5 | NA | CASSYSWGSEQYF
TRBJ2-3 | TRBV25-1 | TRBD2 | CASSETGRGQYF
TRBJ1-1 | TRBV9 | NA | CASSPPGRTTEAFF
TRBJ1-2 | TRBV10-2 | NA | CASREGFNYGYTF
TRBJ1-4 | TRBV6-2/TRBV6-3 | NA | CASSYRTRLGSNEKLFF
TRBJ1-6 | TRBV9 | NA | CASSVAGQNSPLHF
TRBJ1-2 | TRBV5-6 | TRBD1 | CASSSETGTGYQGYTF
TRBJ1-2 | TRBV5-1 | NA | CASSSPPEIGYTF
TRBJ1-4 | TRBV28 | NA | CASSLGGGAGEKLFF
TRBJ2-3 | TRBV6-5 | TRBD2 | CASGTRADTQYF
TRBJ1-4 | TRBV7-9 | NA | CASSLRSTTNEKLFF
TRBJ1-2 | TRBV10-2 | NA | CASSEFRSSSWNYGYTF
TRBJ1-5 | TRBV3-1/TRBV3-2 | NA | CASSQSAGNQPQHF
TRBJ2-7 | TRBV30 | NA | CACGGPYEQYF
TRBJ1-2 | TRBV6-2/TRBV6-3 | NA | CASSSLGVPSNYGYTF
TRBJ1-6 | TRBV9 | TRBD1 | CASSGGTVGSPLHF
TRBJ2-1 | TRBV29-1 | NA | CSGIEGGEQFF
TRBJ2-5 | TRBV10-3 | TRBD1 | CAISGHTGEETQYF
TRBJ2-5 | TRBV5-5 | NA | CASSLDGGPPGETQYF
TRBJ1-2 | TRBV28 | NA | CASIKDKGYTF
TRBJ2-7 | TRBV7-2 | NA | CASSPRTSSYEQYF
TRBJ1-6 | TRBV9 | NA | CASSVDMTNSPLHF
TRBJ1-1 | TRBV5-1 | NA | CASSSAQPNTEAFF
TRBJ1-4 | TRBV28 | NA | CASSNQGTNEKLFF